The next 29 T cell receptor beta chains were all read from a single sample in a study of cytomegalovirus exposure and HLA in healthy donors. It was with 60 Vbeta and 13 Jbeta primers that the PCR ran. Libraries were prepared by immunoSEQ multiplex PCR; TCRdb keeps only in-frame clonotypes and omits some of them. The data show over 150,000 clones, around four fifths seen once. Sequenced material: PBMCs. The receptors originated from a woman younger than 45 in good health and CMV-seropositive.

This clone was recorded once. The junction shows a germline mismatch at one end, possibly a read error. In DNA, the CDR3 is TGTGCCAGCAGCTTCCTGCTAGCGGGGAGCTCCTACAAGCAGTACTTC. Translated, it gives CASSFLLAGSSYKQYF. The chain is built from TRBV5-6 and TRBJ2-7; 9 positions agree with TRBD2. The CDR3 is 16 amino acids. Germline V gene lookup returns CDR1 SGHDT and CDR2 YYEEEE.

V is TRBV21-1 and J is TRBJ2-5; TRBD2 is taken as the D call from the table, unchecked against the DNA. TRBV21-1 is a listed pseudogene. The CDR3 is 16 residues long. CDR3: CASGQNRDSRKETQYF. The CDR3 DNA reads TGTGCCAGCGGTCAAAACCGGGACTCACGTAAAGAGACCCAGTACTTC.

The chain employs TRBV1 and TRBJ2-4; the table's TRBD2 call for D was not verified on the DNA. TRBV1 is labeled a pseudogene. The CDR3 covers 24 residues. DNA for the CDR3: TGCACCAGCAGCCAAGCCTCACGCTTCCCCCGGGGACTAGCGGGATGCCTAGCCAAAAACATTCAGTACTTC. Its protein is CTSSQASRFPRGLAGCLAKNIQYF.

This clone was seen more than once but under ten times. The chain couples TRBV9 to TRBJ2-7; a possible D gene is TRBD1 (6 bases). Germline V gives CDR1 SGDLS, CDR2 YYNGEE. This CDR3 region has 11 residues. The V end lost 0 bases, the J end lost 12 bases, and 10 bases lay between the germline ends. The DNA for the CDR3 is TGTGCCAGCAGCGTAGTTCGCAGGGGGTACTTC. It is translated as CASSVVRRGYF.

The V gene is TRBV13, the J gene TRBJ2-7; 8 bases map to TRBD1. The length of the CDR3 is 14 residues. V shed 4 bases, J shed 3 bases, and the junction held 5 bases outside the gene matches. Germline V gives CDR1 PRHDT, CDR2 FYEKMQ (reference sequence). This CDR3 is CASSYGTGNYEQYF. The DNA for the CDR3 is TGTGCCAGCAGCTACGGGACAGGAAACTACGAGCAGTACTTC. The full variable domain, in which reference TRBV13 and TRBJ2-7 provide the parts outside the CDR3, is AAGVIQSPRHLIKEKRETATLKCYPIPRHDTVYWYQQGPGQDPQFLISFYEKMQSDKGSIPDRFSAQQFSDYHSELNMSSLELGDSALYFCASSYGTGNYEQYFGPGTRLTVT.

This chain links TRBV9 with TRBJ2-7; 8 bases map to TRBD1. The V gene's germline CDR1 is SGDLS and CDR2 YYNGEE. There are 14 residues in the CDR3. J gave up 3 bases and V 3 bases, and 5 bases lay outside the gene matches. CDR3 in amino acids: CASSGRDRSYEQYF. CDR3 DNA: TGTGCCAGCAGCGGTCGGGACAGGAGCTACGAGCAGTACTTC.

This clone was seen only once. This sequence joins TRBV7-2 and TRBJ2-3; 7 bases map to TRBD2. With 7 bases clipped from V and 2 bases from J, the junction kept 12 bases outside the gene matches. The CDR3 contains 16 residues. Germline CDR1 and CDR2: SGHTA and FQGNSA. The CDR3 nucleotides read TGTGCCAGCACCTCAATGGCGGGAGCCTACACAGATACGCAGTATTTT. It codes for CASTSMAGAYTDTQYF.

The chain carries TRBV14 and TRBJ2-1; no clear D gene. Germline CDR1 and CDR2: SGHDN and FVKESK. The V end lost 6 bases, the J end lost 0 bases, and 3 bases lay between the germline ends. This CDR3 comprises 12 residues. The CDR3 DNA is TGTGCCAGCAGAGCCTCCTACAATGAGCAGTTCTTC. Translated, it gives CASRASYNEQFF. The full variable domain, in which reference TRBV14 and TRBJ2-1 provide the parts outside the CDR3, is EAGVTQFPSHSVIEKGQTVTLRCDPISGHDNLYWYRRVMGKEIKFLLHFVKESKQDESGMPNNRFLAERTGGTYSTLKVQPAELEDSGVYFCASRASYNEQFFGPGTRLTVL.

V gene TRBV12-2 combines with J gene TRBJ1-5. TRBV12-2 is flagged as a pseudogene. CDR3 length: 16 amino acids. The CDR3 DNA is TGTGCAAGTCGCTTAGCAGAGTGGAGGGACAATCAGCCCCAGCATTTT. This gives the protein CASRLAEWRDNQPQHF.

The J gene is TRBJ1-5, the V gene TRBV5-6; D call uncertain. The ends were cut back, 0 bases at V and 4 bases at J, with 11 bases in the middle. CDR1 and CDR2 (germline): SGHDT, YYEEEE. CDR3 length: 15 residues. In DNA, the CDR3 is TGTGCCAGCAGCTTGGGCTGGAGGGAGAATCAGCCCCAGCATTTT. It translates to CASSLGWRENQPQHF.

The V call is TRBV19, the J call TRBJ1-5, with 8 bases fitting TRBD1. Germline V lookup: CDR1 LNHDA, CDR2 SQIVND (reference sequence). CDR3 length: 13 amino acids. V shed 8 bases and J 4 bases; nucleotides not matched to a gene: 4. CDR3 residues: CASFGQGNQPQHF. The CDR3 DNA reads TGTGCCAGTTTTGGACAGGGAAATCAGCCCCAGCATTTT.

The chain employs TRBV7-2 and TRBJ1-1; D not certain. Trimming pared 8 bases from V and 0 bases from J, leaving 7 bases between. The CDR3 contains 12 residues. Germline-derived CDR1 and CDR2 are SGHTA and FQGNSA. This CDR3 is CASATLNTEAFF. DNA for the CDR3: TGTGCCAGCGCTACCCTGAACACTGAAGCTTTCTTT.

The J gene is TRBJ2-2, the V gene TRBV13, with TRBD2 identical over 7 bases. J lost 3 bases, V lost 7 bases, and 8 bases had no gene match. The CDR3 runs to 15 residues. CDR1 PRHDT and CDR2 FYEKMQ come from the germline V gene (reference sequence). The CDR3 bases are TGTGCCAGCATTGGAGGGAGGGCCGACACCGGGGAGCTGTTTTTT. Translated: CASIGGRADTGELFF.

This sequence joins TRBV11-3 and TRBJ2-1; D is undetermined. Trimming removed 3 bases from V and 1 base from J, with 10 bases in between. The CDR3 loop spans 15 amino acids. Germline V CDR1 and CDR2: SGHNT, YENEEA. DNA for the CDR3: TGTGCCAGCAGCTTGTACTCTTGGTCCTACAATGAGCAGTTCTTC. Its protein is CASSLYSWSYNEQFF.

The chain combines TRBV5-6 with TRBJ2-3; the match to TRBD2 covers 10 bases. The CDR3 has 15 residues. Germline V gene sequence: CDR1 SGHDT, CDR2 YYEEEE. With 3 bases clipped from V and 2 bases from J, the junction kept 3 bases outside the gene matches. The CDR3 loop is CASSWGLALTDTQYF. CDR3 DNA: TGTGCCAGCAGCTGGGGACTAGCGCTCACAGATACGCAGTATTTT.

J is TRBJ2-2 and V is TRBV7-8; TRBD2 matches at 11 bases. The V gene end was trimmed by 5 bases and the J gene end by 7 bases; junction bases not matched to a gene: 12. Germline V gives CDR1 SGHVS, CDR2 FQNEAQ. The CDR3 runs to 17 residues. The CDR3 DNA is TGTGCCAGCAGCCCTAGGCTGACTAGCGGGAAAGGCGGGGAGCTGTTTTTT. Translated: CASSPRLTSGKGGELFF.

Here the CDR3 DNA reads TGTGCCAGCTCACCACCAAACCGAAAGCGGGAGGGGGGCGAGCAGTACTTC. The encoded protein is CASSPPNRKREGGEQYF. This chain uses TRBV18 with TRBJ2-7; 10 bases match TRBD2. This CDR3 spans 17 amino acids. Germline CDR1 is KGHSH and CDR2 is LQKENI. Trimming took 0 bases from V and 6 from J; bases not matched to a gene: 11. The full variable domain, with the rest looked up from reference TRBV18 and TRBJ2-7, is NAGVMQNPRHLVRRRGQEARLRCSPMKGHSHVYWYRQLPEEGLKFMVYLQKENIIDESGMPKERFSAEFPKEGPSILRIQQVVRGDSAAYFCASSPPNRKREGGEQYFGPGTRLTVT.

This clone has just one count. The V call is TRBV14, the J call TRBJ2-2; TRBD2 aligns across 8 bases. Unmatched junction bases numbered 6, after V lost 6 bases and J lost 0 bases. The CDR3 is 16 residues long. The germline V gene has CDR1 SGHDN and CDR2 FVKESK. CDR3 in amino acids: CASSLLAGSNTGELFF. The CDR3 DNA sequence: TGTGCCAGCAGTCTTTTAGCGGGATCGAACACCGGGGAGCTGTTTTTT.

The V call is TRBV25-1, the J call TRBJ2-7; D possibly corresponds to TRBD2 (6 bases). This CDR3 region has 15 residues. Trimming left V 3 bases short and J 2 bases short, with 14 bases between. From germline, CDR1 is MGHDK and CDR2 SYGVNS. CDR3 nucleotides: TGTGCCAGCAGTGACCCTAGCGTCTTAACCTACGAGCAGTACTTC. Protein sequence: CASSDPSVLTYEQYF.

The rearrangement links TRBV11-3 to TRBJ2-5, with no clear D. Trimming left V 0 bases short and J 1 base short, with 6 bases between. Looked up from germline, CDR1 is SGHNT and CDR2 is YENEEA. This CDR3 region has 14 residues. This CDR3 reads CASSLDIRQETQYF. Written as DNA, the CDR3 is TGTGCCAGCAGCTTAGATATCCGCCAAGAGACCCAGTACTTC.

This chain connects TRBV19 to TRBJ1-4, with 7 bases that match TRBD1. The junction had 6 bases not matched to a gene; V was cut back by 8 bases and J by 3 bases. Germline-derived CDR1 and CDR2 are LNHDA and SQIVND (reference sequence). This CDR3 region has 14 residues. CDR3 sequence (DNA): TGTGCCAGTGAGCGGACAGGAGCTAATGAAAAACTGTTTTTT. It translates to CASERTGANEKLFF.

This clone appeared a single time. This rearrangement joins TRBV2 to TRBJ1-2; D is ambiguous. Trimming stripped 8 bases from V and 5 bases from J, with 18 bases between. Germline V gene data show CDR1 as SNHLY and CDR2 as FYNNEI. This CDR3 region has 14 residues. Written as DNA, the CDR3 is TGTGCCAGCTCCCTGCGGACGAGCGGTTATGGCTACACCTTC. It encodes CASSLRTSGYGYTF.

The V call is TRBV9, the J call TRBJ1-3; D not certain. The CDR3 extends over 13 amino acids. Germline V gene data show CDR1 as SGDLS and CDR2 as YYNGEE. Between the trimmed V and J ends, which lost 1 base and 2 bases, there was a span of 4 bases. CDR3 sequence reads: CASSVQTGNTIYF. DNA of the CDR3: TGTGCCAGCAGCGTACAAACTGGAAACACCATATATTTT.

This clone has a single count. The genes are TRBV19 and TRBJ1-1; 9 nucleotides align to TRBD1. CDR3 length equals 14 residues. After removal of 3 bases from V and 3 bases from J, the junction contained 2 bases not matched to a gene. Germline lookup yields CDR1 LNHDA and CDR2 SQIVND (reference sequence). The CDR3 bases are TGTGCCAGTAGTATGGGGACAGGGTACACTGAAGCTTTCTTT. Translation gives CASSMGTGYTEAFF.

CDR3 region: CASSDKPGTEAFF. CDR3 nucleotide sequence: TGTGCCAGCAGCGATAAGCCAGGCACTGAAGCTTTCTTT. This chain uses TRBV9 with TRBJ1-1; D is ambiguous. Germline assignment: CDR1 SGDLS and CDR2 YYNGEE. There are 13 residues in the CDR3. The V and J ends lost 3 bases and 4 bases respectively, with 10 bases between them.

As DNA, the CDR3 is TGCAGTGCGGGGGACGGGAGGGAGCAGTTCTTC. Protein product: CSAGDGREQFF. The chain has TRBV20-1 and TRBJ2-1, with TRBD2 identical over 7 bases. J lost 10 bases, V lost 6 bases, and 6 bases had no gene match. Germline CDR1 reads DFQATT; CDR2 reads SNEGSKA (reference sequence). The CDR3 extends over 11 amino acids.

This clone was recorded a few times. The chain joins TRBV27 to TRBJ2-1; 15 bases match TRBD2. The germline V gene has CDR1 MNHEY and CDR2 SMNVEV (reference sequence). The CDR3 length is 17 residues. V was pared by 3 bases and J by 7 bases, with 7 bases of the junction left unmatched. The CDR3 DNA sequence: TGTGCCAGCAGTTTTCGGGGGACTAGCGGGAGGCGGAATGAGCAGTTCTTC. It specifies CASSFRGTSGRRNEQFF.

The V call is TRBV14, the J call TRBJ2-5; 9 bases match TRBD1. J lost 2 bases, V lost 0 bases, and 10 bases had no gene match. The germline V gene encodes CDR1 SGHDN and CDR2 FVKESK. The CDR3 runs 18 residues. The CDR3 here is CASSQEKYLGTGQETQYF. CDR3 DNA: TGTGCCAGCAGCCAAGAAAAGTACCTCGGGACAGGGCAAGAGACCCAGTACTTC.

The chain employs TRBV9 and TRBJ2-7, with a possible D match to TRBD2 (5 bases). Germline V gene data show CDR1 as SGDLS and CDR2 as YYNGEE. The CDR3 is 13 residues long. With 4 bases removed from V and 3 bases from J, the gap between germline ends came to 11 bases. This chain's CDR3 is CASSPSGYYEQYF. CDR3 bases: TGTGCCAGCAGCCCCTCGGGGTACTACGAGCAGTACTTC.